This T cell receptor (beta chain) was identified in a study of T-cell reconstitution after alpha-beta-depleted transplantation in children. The study, taken as a whole, reports: The authors attributed T-cell counts and diversity one year after transplant mostly to newly produced T cells. Reportedly, alpha-beta T cells present about two months post-transplant originated from several hundred expanded clones of graft origin.

The germline gives CDR1 MDHEN, CDR2 SYDVKM. This CDR3 is 13 amino acids long. Deletions cut 5 bases from V and 4 bases from J, with 11 bases between. Unique molecular identifiers featured in how the TCRbeta library was prepared. A single record per CDR3 protein comes from TCRdb applying MiXCR to the PCR reads. The repertoire has under 250,000 distinct CDR3 sequences, about 6.6% of them found once; the top ten carry more than 5.5%. At least ten counts were recorded for this clonotype. Its antigen is not identified. V gene TRBV28 combines with J gene TRBJ2-5; no clear D. The sequence derives from a boy aged 2 to 10 with acute lymphoblastic leukemia, due to receive a stem cell transplant. Sequences were derived from PBMCs, sampled before TCRalphabeta/CD19-depleted stem cell transplant. CDR3: CASSLRLGETQYF. CDR3 sequence (DNA): TGTGCCAGCAGTCTCCGTTTGGGAGAGACCCAGTACTTC.